A selection of T cell receptor beta chains follows, all from one sample in a study of shared clonotypes between healthy human individuals. Libraries were prepared by immunoSEQ multiplex PCR; TCRdb keeps only in-frame clonotypes and omits some of them. Of approximately 1,500,000 clones in the sample, nearly 99% are singletons; the top ten hold about 0.4%. Source material: naive CD4+ T cells sorted from blood. The receptor set was obtained from a man under 40 in good health. Each CDR3 is given with its conserved first and last residue. D genes are given only for firm matches. For some rows the clone size is stated as once, few or many, or as a class when expanded; others skip it.

CDR3 | DNA | V | D | J | length | size
CASSLSGDLLTDTQYF | TGTGCCAGCAGCCTCTCCGGGGACCTCCTTACAGATACGCAGTATTTT | TRBV7-2 | NA | TRBJ2-3 | 16 | NA
CASSLTGLAGINEQFF | TGTGCCAGCAGCTTAACGGGTCTAGCGGGTATTAATGAGCAGTTCTTC | TRBV5-6 | TRBD2 | TRBJ2-1 | 16 | NA
CASSLFSTEAFF | TGTGCCAGCAGCTTGTTTTCGACTGAAGCTTTCTTT | TRBV5-6 | NA | TRBJ1-1 | 12 | NA
CATSSGRTYEQYF | TGTGCCACCAGCAGCGGGAGGACCTACGAGCAGTACTTC | TRBV15 | TRBD2 | TRBJ2-7 | 13 | NA
CSAGKRGLSTDTQYF | TGCAGCGCTGGGAAGAGGGGACTAAGCACAGATACGCAGTATTTT | TRBV29-1 | TRBD2 | TRBJ2-3 | 15 | NA
CASSVYDTEAFF | TGTGCCAGCAGCGTCTATGACACTGAAGCTTTCTTT | TRBV6-1 | NA | TRBJ1-1 | 12 | NA
CASSPLGPTGDEQFF | TGTGCCAGCAGCCCCTTGGGGCCCACAGGAGATGAGCAGTTCTTC | TRBV7-9 | NA | TRBJ2-1 | 15 | NA
CASSLPGETQYF | TGTGCCAGCAGCCTGCCCGGAGAGACCCAGTACTTC | TRBV28 | NA | TRBJ2-5 | 12 | NA
CASSPQGGGAYEQYF | TGTGCCAGCTCCCCTCAAGGGGGGGGCGCCTACGAGCAGTACTTC | TRBV18 | NA | TRBJ2-7 | 15 | NA
CASSLWDSARGKLFF | TGTGCCAGCAGTTTGTGGGACTCCGCGAGGGGGAAACTGTTTTTT | TRBV28 | NA | TRBJ1-4 | 15 | NA
CASSPRKQIYNEQFF | TGCGCCAGCAGCCCAAGAAAACAGATTTACAATGAGCAGTTCTTC | TRBV4-3 | NA | TRBJ2-1 | 15 | NA
CASSPGTGYLNEQFF | TGTGCCAGCAGCCCCGGGACAGGGTACTTGAATGAGCAGTTCTTC | TRBV5-4 | TRBD1 | TRBJ2-1 | 15 | NA
CASSLGQGVGYEQYF | TGTGCCAGCAGTCTCGGACAGGGTGTTGGCTACGAGCAGTACTTC | TRBV6-5 | TRBD1 | TRBJ2-7 | 15 | NA
CASSLGHYKETQYF | TGTGCCAGCAGCTTGGGGCACTATAAAGAGACCCAGTACTTC | TRBV5-5 | NA | TRBJ2-5 | 14 | NA
CASSQFGTANPRKFF | TGTGCCAGCAGCCAATTCGGGACAGCTAATCCCCGTAAGTTCTTC | TRBV7-8 | TRBD1 | TRBJ2-1 | 15 | NA
CASSKSKNRASYEQYF | TGTGCCAGCAGCAAATCCAAGAACAGGGCCTCCTACGAGCAGTACTTC | TRBV21-1 | NA | TRBJ2-7 | 16 | NA
CASSWGQGSADTQYF | TGTGCCAGCAGTTGGGGGCAGGGGAGCGCAGATACGCAGTATTTT | TRBV27 | NA | TRBJ2-3 | 15 | NA
CASTREIVWDEQYF | TGTGCCAGCACGCGGGAGATCGTGTGGGACGAGCAGTACTTC | TRBV27 | TRBD2 | TRBJ2-7 | 14 | NA
CAISVSGGGTREGSYNEQFF | TGTGCCATCAGTGTGTCAGGTGGGGGGACGCGGGAGGGGTCCTACAATGAGCAGTTCTTC | TRBV10-3 | TRBD2 | TRBJ2-1 | 20 | NA
CASSTTDRGRYTF | TGTGCCAGCAGCACCACTGACAGGGGACGCTACACCTTC | TRBV6-6 | TRBD1 | TRBJ1-2 | 13 | NA
CASSLESFRTDTQYF | TGTGCCAGCAGCTTAGAGTCGTTCCGAACAGATACGCAGTATTTT | TRBV7-6 | NA | TRBJ2-3 | 15 | NA
CASSRLGESYEQYF | TGTGCCAGCAGTCGATTGGGGGAATCCTACGAGCAGTACTTC | TRBV7-2 | NA | TRBJ2-7 | 14 | NA
CASSLLSGSVAFF | TGTGCCAGCAGCTTACTTTCAGGGTCGGTGGCTTTCTTT | TRBV7-3 | NA | TRBJ1-1 | 13 | NA
CASSENYGYTF | TGTGCCAGCTCAGAAAACTATGGCTACACCTTC | TRBV18 | NA | TRBJ1-2 | 11 | NA
CASSTGPYTEAFF | TGTGCCAGCAGCACTGGACCCTACACTGAAGCTTTCTTT | TRBV9 | NA | TRBJ1-1 | 13 | NA
CASTPDRGSGEKLFF | TGTGCCAGTACCCCCGACAGGGGCAGTGGCGAAAAACTGTTTTTT | TRBV19 | TRBD1 | TRBJ1-4 | 15 | NA
CASDGGRTDTQYF | TGTGCCAGCGACGGCGGGAGGACAGATACGCAGTATTTT | TRBV2 | TRBD2 | TRBJ2-3 | 13 | NA
CASSPGGYQETQYF | TGTGCCAGCAGCCCTGGGGGGTACCAAGAGACCCAGTACTTC | TRBV5-6 | NA | TRBJ2-5 | 14 | NA
CASRLVGVDSYEQYF | TGTGCCAGCAGGTTGGTCGGGGTGGATTCCTACGAGCAGTACTTC | TRBV5-8 | NA | TRBJ2-7 | 15 | NA
CASSAESGYGYTF | TGTGCCAGCAGTGCAGAGTCGGGCTATGGCTACACCTTC | TRBV2 | NA | TRBJ1-2 | 13 | NA
CASRTNVNTEAFF | TGTGCCAGCAGGACGAACGTGAACACTGAAGCTTTCTTT | TRBV6-6 | NA | TRBJ1-1 | 13 | NA
CASSRRPGADTQYF | TGCGCCAGCAGCCGACGACCCGGAGCGGATACGCAGTATTTT | TRBV5-1 | NA | TRBJ2-3 | 14 | once
CASSQVVVSLTDTQYF | TGTGCCAGCAGCCAAGTAGTGGTCAGTTTAACAGATACGCAGTATTTT | TRBV14 | NA | TRBJ2-3 | 16 | NA
CASSREGSGGLEQYF | TGCGCCAGCAGCAGGGAGGGGTCTGGGGGACTCGAGCAGTACTTC | TRBV5-1 | TRBD2 | TRBJ2-7 | 15 | NA
CASRSYSNQPQHF | TGTGCCAGCAGGAGTTATAGCAATCAGCCCCAGCATTTT | TRBV6-1 | NA | TRBJ1-5 | 13 | NA
CASSERDRAFF | TGTGCCAGCAGTGAACGGGACAGGGCGTTTTTT | TRBV2 | TRBD1 | TRBJ2-3 | 11 | once
CASSPQGRLINQPQHF | TGTGCCAGCTCACCCCAGGGACGGCTTATCAATCAGCCCCAGCATTTT | TRBV18 | NA | TRBJ1-5 | 16 | NA